The T cell receptor beta chain described here comes from a study of T cells in Graves' hyperthyroidism and ophthalmopathy. Turning to this clonotype: Antigen specificity is unknown. Since a much larger clone is just one base distant, this may be a read error. This CDR3 is missing its conserved last phenylalanine or tryptophan, likely due to a read error.

RNA transcripts served as the template for amplifying TCR beta CDR3 regions. The TCR CDR3 first-round RT-PCR relied on the HTBI primer set. Using its own MiXCR run on the multiplex PCR reads, TCRdb lists one record per CDR3 protein. Among about 400,000 distinct CDR3 sequences, about 16% were seen once, and the ten largest hold less than 35%. The ends were cut back, 2 bases at V and 2 bases at J, with 10 bases in the middle. The CDR3 is 14 amino acids. Germline assignment: CDR1 SGHTA and CDR2 FQGNSA. Study-level points and caveats: Progression to ophthalmopathy was predicted a median of roughly 6.6 months early. Most clonotypes that expanded in the thyroid above 0.001 also showed up in blood.

Thyroid ultrasound, orbital computed tomography, clinical symptoms, and serum thyroxine and TRAb underpinned diagnoses. PBMCs were sourced from about 10 ml fresh peripheral blood. This clonotype was sampled from a woman in her 30s with Graves' hyperthyroidism. V and J are TRBV7-2 and TRBJ2-7, with a weak D call TRBD1 (5 bases). Sequencing used blood. The CDR3 DNA sequence: TGTGCCAGCAGCTTAAGGGGTGGTACCTACGAGCAGTACTCC. Protein: CASSLRGGTYEQYS.